These 24 T cell receptor beta chains share one sample of origin, sequenced in a study of Ad26.COV2.S vaccination and SARS-CoV-2 variants. As for treatment: approximately 18 received Ad26.COV2.S at low or high dose, single or two shots; about 5 received placebo; per-sample allocation not given. Sample collection was performed on day 63 after the first vaccine or placebo injection. Profiled with immunoSEQ multiplex PCR; TCRdb holds only in-frame clones, not every one. In the table there are hundreds of thousands of clones, about nine tenths of which are singletons. The sample in question was peripheral blood, obtained in a trial of Ad26.COV2.S vaccine versus placebo. These receptors were collected from a person between 18 and 65 years old who received the Ad26.COV2.S COVID-19 vaccine or a placebo.

The chain has TRBV19 and TRBJ2-3, with TRBD2 as a possible D gene (5 bases). The length of the CDR3 is 13 residues. Trimming left V 5 bases short and J 4 bases short, with 10 bases between. Germline values: CDR1 LNHDA, CDR2 SQIVND (reference sequence). In DNA, the CDR3 is TGTGCCAGTAGTTCAACTAGTTCAGATACGCAGTATTTT. It encodes CASSSTSSDTQYF.

As regards this clone: Other DNA variants within this sample encode the same CDR3. The rearrangement joins TRBV19 to TRBJ1-1, with a weak D call TRBD1 (5 bases). CDR3 length: 13 residues. V lost 3 bases and J 2 bases, leaving 7 bases between the germline ends. CDR1 and CDR2 from the germline V gene are LNHDA and SQIVND (reference sequence). The CDR3 spells CASSIQGNTEAFF. DNA for the CDR3: TGTGCCAGTAGTATTCAGGGAAACACTGAAGCTTTCTTT. The full variable domain, its missing parts supplied by reference TRBV19 and TRBJ1-1, is DGGITQSPKYLFRKEGQNVTLSCEQNLNHDAMYWYRQDPGQGLRLIYYSQIVNDFQKGDIAEGYSVSREKKESFPLTVTSAQKNPTAFYLCASSIQGNTEAFFGQGTRLTVV.

This chain connects TRBV5-6 to TRBJ2-5, with 9 positions matching TRBD1. CDR1 is SGHDT and CDR2 is YYEEEE in the germline V gene. After removal of 3 bases from V and 5 bases from J, the junction contained 14 bases not matched to a gene. CDR3 length: 17 residues. The CDR3 nucleotides are TGTGCCAGCAGCTGGCTGAGCGTACAGGGGGCGACGGAGACCCAGTACTTC. As protein: CASSWLSVQGATETQYF.

The chain joins TRBV7-9 to TRBJ1-1; D is ambiguous. Germline CDR1 and CDR2: SEHNR and FQNEAQ (reference sequence). The ends were cut back, 6 bases at V and 4 bases at J, with 9 bases in the middle. This CDR3 has 12 residues. The CDR3 reads CASRLGGTEAFF. The CDR3 DNA sequence: TGTGCCAGCAGGCTAGGAGGCACTGAAGCTTTCTTT.

The table lists this clone with a count of one. Relative to the germline gene, one junction end is altered; a read error may explain this. The V gene is TRBV7-7, the J gene TRBJ2-5; TRBD2 agrees at 9 bases. The germline V gene has CDR1 SSHAT and CDR2 FNYEAQ (reference sequence). There are 15 residues in the CDR3. The DNA for the CDR3 is TGTGCTAGCAGCTTTGGTCTAGCGGGGCAAGAGACCCAGTACTTC. This codes for CASSFGLAGQETQYF.

This chain links TRBV5-1 with TRBJ2-7; the D gene could be TRBD1 or TRBD2 (5 bases each). Germline V gene data show CDR1 as SGHRS and CDR2 as YFSETQ. The CDR3 consists of 16 residues. The ends were cut back, 2 bases at V and 5 bases at J, with 20 bases in the middle. The DNA of the CDR3 is TGCGCCAGCAGCTTACTTCGTAGAGGGGAATCCCACGAGCAGTACTTC. Amino acids: CASSLLRRGESHEQYF.

CDR3 nucleotides: TGCGCCAGCAGCCTAGGCGTGTCCCTAGGTCAGCCCCAGCATTTT. As protein: CASSLGVSLGQPQHF. The rearrangement links TRBV4-3 to TRBJ1-5, with D unclear. Germline-derived CDR1 and CDR2 are LGHNA and YSLEER. V lost 4 bases and J lost 6, with 16 bases in between. The length of the CDR3 is 15 residues.

This clone was detected once. This chain joins TRBV6-6 and TRBJ1-1, with D tentatively TRBD1 (6 bases). Looked up from germline, CDR1 is MNHNY and CDR2 is SVGAGI (reference sequence). The CDR3 is 15 residues long. V was clipped by 7 bases and J by 5 bases, with 20 bases between them. The CDR3 nucleotides are TGTGCCAGCAAAGCTTCCGGACAGTCAACGACTGAAGCTTTCTTT. It translates to CASKASGQSTTEAFF.

The chain is built from TRBV27 and TRBJ2-1; D unresolved. Germline lookup yields CDR1 MNHEY and CDR2 SMNVEV (reference sequence). The CDR3 length is 13 residues. Trimming took off 4 bases at V and 9 bases at J, with 13 bases between the two ends. The chain's CDR3 is CASSYPYRSEQFF. In DNA form, the CDR3 reads TGTGCCAGCAGTTACCCATACCGGAGTGAGCAGTTCTTC.

The rearrangement uses TRBV9 and TRBJ2-7; D may be TRBD1 (6 bases). This CDR3 has 14 residues. The V end lost 3 bases, the J end lost 3 bases, and 13 bases lay between the germline ends. CDR1 SGDLS and CDR2 YYNGEE come from the germline V gene. The CDR3 protein is CASSGRDNNYEQYF. CDR3 in DNA: TGTGCCAGCAGCGGCCGGGACAATAACTACGAGCAGTACTTC.

This clone was observed a few times. The chain joins TRBV7-8 to TRBJ2-1, with D perhaps being TRBD1 or TRBD2 (5 bases each). Trimming took off 5 bases at V and 3 bases at J, with 11 bases between the two ends. This CDR3 is 14 amino acids long. From germline, CDR1 is SGHVS and CDR2 FQNEAQ. In DNA form, the CDR3 reads TGTGCCAGCAGCCTTATTGGGGGCTACAATGAGCAGTTCTTC. It is translated as CASSLIGGYNEQFF.

CDR3 coding DNA: TGCAGCGTTGAAAGGGGCCTTCTGTATGAGCAGTTCTTC. Translated: CSVERGLLYEQFF. The chain couples TRBV29-1 to TRBJ2-1; maybe TRBD1 (5 bases). Germline CDR1 is SQVTM and CDR2 is ANQGSEA. V dropped 2 bases and J dropped 8 bases, with 13 bases sitting between them. The CDR3 sequence is 13 residues long.

The V call is TRBV7-9, the J call TRBJ2-3; D remains unclear. Germline V gene sequence: CDR1 SEHNR, CDR2 FQNEAQ (reference sequence). The ends were cut back, 5 bases at V and 1 base at J, with 16 bases in the middle. The CDR3 length is 16 residues. This CDR3 is CASSVTYPSGTDTQYF. The CDR3 nucleotides are TGTGCCAGCAGCGTCACCTACCCTTCGGGCACAGATACGCAGTATTTT.

This chain connects TRBV29-1 to TRBJ2-7, with D hard to call. From germline, CDR1 is SQVTM and CDR2 ANQGSEA. The CDR3 covers 12 residues. Trimming took off 7 bases at V and 4 bases at J, with 14 bases between the two ends. The CDR3 DNA follows: TGCAGCGCTCAGGTTTTTGGGTACGAGCAGTACTTC. Residues: CSAQVFGYEQYF.

This chain uses TRBV27 with TRBJ2-7, with 9 bases identical to TRBD2. Germline CDR1 is MNHEY and CDR2 is SMNVEV (reference sequence). V was clipped by 5 bases and J by 4 bases; unmatched bases: 12. The CDR3 has 16 amino acids. CDR3: CASSTFFSGGLYEQYF. For the CDR3, the DNA is TGTGCCAGCAGTACCTTCTTTAGCGGGGGCCTATACGAGCAGTACTTC.

For this clone: At one end, the junction sequence differs from germline, possibly due to a read error. This chain connects TRBV9 to TRBJ2-1; TRBD2 matches 9 bases. The germline CDR1 and CDR2 sequences are SGDLS and YYNGEE. CDR3 length: 15 residues. CDR3 sequence (DNA): TGTGCCAGCAGCGTAGAGGGACTAGCATACAATGAACAGTTCTTC. As protein: CASSVEGLAYNEQFF.

The CDR3 DNA follows: TGTGCCACCAGTGAGTCCGGTAGGGAGCAGTACTTC. This codes for CATSESGREQYF. The chain joins TRBV24-1 to TRBJ2-7; D is unclear. The CDR3 has 12 amino acids. The germline V and J ends were trimmed by 4 bases and 7 bases, with 10 bases remaining between them. Germline V gene data show CDR1 as KGHDR and CDR2 as SFDVKD.

This sequence joins TRBV4-3 and TRBJ1-6, with D tentatively TRBD1 (5 bases). This CDR3 spans 16 amino acids. Between the trimmed V and J ends, which lost 3 bases and 6 bases, there was a span of 15 bases. Germline loops: CDR1 LGHNA, CDR2 YSLEER. CDR3 coding DNA: TGCGCCAGCAGCCAGGGACCTAGACAGTCTAATTCACCCCTCCACTTT. This codes for CASSQGPRQSNSPLHF.

The chain recombines TRBV7-4 with TRBJ1-4; tentatively, D is TRBD1 (5 bases). The CDR3 sequence is 16 residues long. Per the germline V gene, CDR1 is SGHVT and CDR2 is SQSDAQ. V lost 1 base to trimming and J lost 0 bases, with 9 bases between them. This chain's CDR3 is CASSLERGSTNEKLFF. The DNA of the CDR3 is TGTGCCAGCAGCTTAGAAAGGGGATCAACTAATGAAAAACTGTTTTTT. Supplemented by reference TRBV7-4 and TRBJ1-4, the full variable domain reads GAGVSQSPRYKVAKRGRDVALRCDSISGHVTLYWYRQTLGQGSEVLTYSQSDAQRDKSGRPSGRFSAERPERSVSTLKIQRTEQGDSAVYLCASSLERGSTNEKLFFGSGTQLSVL.

This chain links TRBV5-4 with TRBJ2-7; 13 nucleotides align to TRBD2. This CDR3 is built from 15 residues. Germline V lookup: CDR1 SGHNT, CDR2 YYREEE (reference sequence). Unmatched junction bases numbered 8, after V lost 7 bases and J lost 4 bases. Written as DNA, the CDR3 is TGTGCCAGCGCGACGACTAGCGGGGGGATGTACGAGCAGTACTTC. It is translated as CASATTSGGMYEQYF.

CDR3 nucleotides: TGTGCCAGCAGTTATAACACCGTAGTGTACGAGCAGTACTTC. Translated, it gives CASSYNTVVYEQYF. The V gene is TRBV6-5, the J gene TRBJ2-7; D is unresolved. From germline, CDR1 is MNHEY and CDR2 SVGAGI. Trimming pared 3 bases from V and 4 bases from J, leaving 13 bases between. The CDR3 extends over 14 amino acids.

The chain carries TRBV15 and TRBJ1-3, with 7 bases that match TRBD1. The CDR3 has 16 residues. The V segment lost 1 base and the J segment 0 bases; nucleotides outside the gene matches: 3. The germline V gene encodes CDR1 LNHNV and CDR2 YYDKDF (reference sequence). CDR3 DNA sequence: TGTGCCACCAGCAGAGGGAGGGACAGCTCTGGAAACACCATATATTTT. Translated, it gives CATSRGRDSSGNTIYF.

The rearrangement uses TRBV5-1 and TRBJ1-2; 7 nucleotides line up with TRBD1. The V gene end was trimmed by 4 bases and the J gene end by 6 bases; junction bases not matched to a gene: 9. The CDR3 extends over 14 amino acids. Germline V CDR1 and CDR2: SGHRS, YFSETQ. CDR3 region: CASSTGTVENGYTF. The CDR3 bases are TGCGCCAGCAGCACCGGGACAGTCGAAAATGGCTACACCTTC.

This clone has a handful of counts. The chain links TRBV18 to TRBJ2-7; possible D gene TRBD2, 5 bases. The germline V gene has CDR1 KGHSH and CDR2 LQKENI. The V gene lost 1 base and the J gene lost 2 bases, with 12 bases spanning the gap. The CDR3 sequence is 15 residues long. The chain's CDR3 is CASSPQSGFAYEQYF. The CDR3 DNA reads as TGTGCCAGCTCACCACAATCGGGATTTGCCTACGAGCAGTACTTC.